These 27 T cell receptor beta chains were sequenced from one sample in a study of blood T cell repertoires in COVID-19. Generated by immunoSEQ multiplex PCR, the TCRdb table keeps only in-frame clones and is missing some. This sample has approximately 180,000 clones; under 90% occur once, and the top ten carry about 20%. Source material: peripheral blood. These receptors all come from a person aged 70 to 85 with COVID-19, enrolled during active disease.

The chain is built from TRBV6-6 and TRBJ1-3, with D possibly being TRBD1 (6 bases). The CDR3 consists of 16 residues. V lost 6 bases to trimming and J lost 0 bases, with 15 bases between them. The V gene's germline CDR1 is MNHNY and CDR2 SVGAGI (reference sequence). Here the CDR3 DNA reads TGTGCCAGCAGGCCGGGGGGCTCCAGCTCTGGAAACACCATATATTTT. Protein: CASRPGGSSSGNTIYF.

The gene calls are TRBV9 and TRBJ1-4, with D uncertain. The CDR3 extends over 17 amino acids. Germline V CDR1 and CDR2: SGDLS, YYNGEE. Trimming stripped 0 bases from V and 3 bases from J, with 15 bases between. The CDR3 protein is CASSVAGAGFSNEKLFF. CDR3 nucleotide sequence: TGTGCCAGCAGCGTAGCTGGAGCCGGGTTTTCTAATGAAAAACTGTTTTTT.

The chain is built from TRBV28 and TRBJ1-1; D is unclear. V was cut by 7 bases and J by 5 bases, with 14 bases left in between. Germline loops: CDR1 MDHEN, CDR2 SYDVKM. CDR3 length: 13 amino acids. The CDR3 here is CASNFGSGTEAFF. The DNA of the CDR3 is TGTGCCAGCAATTTCGGGAGTGGGACTGAAGCTTTCTTT.

V usage is TRBV19 and J usage is TRBJ1-1; D is perhaps TRBD1 (6 bases). Germline CDR1 is LNHDA and CDR2 is SQIVND (reference sequence). The length of the CDR3 is 13 residues. V gave up 4 bases and J gave up 7 bases, with 13 bases separating them. CDR3 nucleotides: TGTGCCAGTAGTAATGGACAGAAACTTGAAGCTTTCTTT. Amino acid sequence: CASSNGQKLEAFF.

This clone was recorded once. The chain has TRBV19 and TRBJ1-4, with D possibly TRBD1 on 6 matching bases. This CDR3 contains 15 residues. In germline, CDR1 is LNHDA, CDR2 SQIVND (reference sequence). Between the trimmed V and J ends, which lost 2 bases and 5 bases, there was a span of 12 bases. The CDR3: CASSIQGTRNEKLFF. The CDR3 DNA follows: TGTGCCAGTAGTATACAGGGGACAAGAAATGAAAAACTGTTTTTT.

The V gene is TRBV14, the J gene TRBJ2-1; 8 nucleotides line up with TRBD2. Germline V gene data show CDR1 as SGHDN and CDR2 as FVKESK. This CDR3 is 16 amino acids long. V dropped 4 bases and J dropped 7; count of bases not matched to a gene: 12. The DNA of the CDR3 is TGTGCCAGCAGCCCCAACGAAGCGGGGGTCCCGAATGAGCAGTTCTTC. Protein: CASSPNEAGVPNEQFF.

The chain recombines TRBV13 with TRBJ1-2, with a weak D call TRBD1 (5 bases). The V gene's germline CDR1 is PRHDT and CDR2 FYEKMQ (reference sequence). The V end lost 5 bases, the J end lost 1 base, and 26 bases lay between the germline ends. This CDR3 spans 19 amino acids. In DNA form, the CDR3 reads TGTGCCAGCAGCCACCGGAGCCTATCCCCGGGACTGGTTAACTATGGCTACACCTTC. The encoded protein is CASSHRSLSPGLVNYGYTF.

The chain employs TRBV7-2 and TRBJ2-7; 8 bases fit TRBD1. With 5 bases clipped from V and 1 base from J, the junction kept 4 bases outside the gene matches. The CDR3 consists of 14 residues. Germline V CDR1 and CDR2: SGHTA, FQGNSA. The CDR3 bases are TGTGCCAGCAGCCCGGACAGGGTATCCTACGAGCAGTACTTC. It translates to CASSPDRVSYEQYF.

This sequence joins TRBV4-3 and TRBJ1-2, with a possible D match to TRBD1 (6 bases). CDR1 LGHNA and CDR2 YSLEER come from the germline V gene. This CDR3 comprises 17 residues. Trimming pared 0 bases from V and 6 bases from J, leaving 20 bases between. CDR3 loop: CASSQDNRFAGANGYTF. CDR3 in DNA: TGCGCCAGCAGCCAAGATAATAGGTTCGCAGGGGCAAATGGCTACACCTTC.

This chain connects TRBV7-9 to TRBJ2-2; TRBD1 aligns across 7 bases. Unmatched junction bases numbered 12, after V lost 2 bases and J lost 0 bases. The germline CDR1 and CDR2 sequences are SEHNR and FQNEAQ (reference sequence). The CDR3 consists of 19 residues. The CDR3 protein is CASSLRDRPAFANTGELFF. CDR3 nucleotide sequence: TGTGCCAGCAGCTTAAGGGACAGACCCGCCTTCGCGAACACCGGGGAGCTGTTTTTT.

The chain links TRBV27 to TRBJ2-5; 9 bases match TRBD1. The V gene end was trimmed by 9 bases and the J gene end by 5 bases; junction bases not matched to a gene: 13. Germline V CDR1 and CDR2: MNHEY, SMNVEV (reference sequence). The CDR3 totals 15 residues. The CDR3 sequence is CARLNETGGLETQYF. The CDR3, as DNA: TGTGCCAGGCTTAACGAGACAGGGGGATTGGAGACCCAGTACTTC.

The chain recombines TRBV6-2 or TRBV6-3 with TRBJ2-7; 9 bases align to TRBD2. Germline V gene lookup returns CDR1 MNHEY and CDR2 SVGEGT. The CDR3 totals 13 residues. Germline trimming cut 4 bases from V and 5 bases from J; bases unmatched to any gene: 3. CDR3 in DNA: TGTGCCAGCAGTTTAGCTAGCGGGAACGAGCAGTACTTC. Translated: CASSLASGNEQYF.

The chain joins TRBV29-1 to TRBJ2-1; D is perhaps TRBD2 (7 bases). Germline V gives CDR1 SQVTM, CDR2 ANQGSEA. V lost 6 bases to trimming and J lost 4 bases, with 16 bases between them. This CDR3 has 14 residues. The CDR3 protein is CSVNRRGPYNEQFF. As DNA, the CDR3 is TGCAGCGTCAACCGGCGGGGGCCTTACAATGAGCAGTTCTTC.

J is TRBJ1-4 and V is TRBV27; D remains unclear. V shed 4 bases and J shed 8 bases, with 11 bases lying between them. The CDR3 is made up of 13 amino acids. The germline CDR1 and CDR2 sequences are MNHEY and SMNVEV (reference sequence). This CDR3 is CASSSGFREKLFF. The CDR3 region has the DNA TGTGCCAGCAGTTCGGGATTTAGGGAAAAACTGTTTTTT.

This rearrangement joins TRBV6-5 to TRBJ2-2; 10 bases are a match to TRBD1. Trimming removed 6 bases from V and 7 bases from J; junction bases left unmatched: 8. From germline, CDR1 is MNHEY and CDR2 SVGAGI. This CDR3 has 15 amino acids. The CDR3 region is CASRGTGELVGELFF. CDR3 nucleotides: TGTGCCAGCAGGGGGACAGGGGAACTAGTCGGGGAGCTGTTTTTT.

V and J are TRBV6-2 or TRBV6-3 and TRBJ1-1; maybe TRBD1 (6 bases). The length of the CDR3 is 15 residues. V dropped 0 bases and J dropped 5 bases, with 13 bases sitting between them. The germline V gene has CDR1 MNHEY and CDR2 SVGEGT. The CDR3 DNA sequence: TGTGCCAGCAGTTACTCGCAGGGGATAGGAACTGAAGCTTTCTTT. Protein: CASSYSQGIGTEAFF.

The chain employs TRBV19 and TRBJ1-2, with D maybe TRBD1 (6 bases). V was clipped by 3 bases and J by 0 bases, with 11 bases between them. CDR1 is LNHDA and CDR2 is SQIVND in the germline V gene (reference sequence). The CDR3 runs 15 residues. CDR3 sequence: CASSMDRSANYGYTF. The CDR3 bases are TGTGCCAGTAGTATGGACAGAAGTGCTAACTATGGCTACACCTTC.

This chain uses TRBV15 with TRBJ2-3, with 14 positions matching TRBD2. This CDR3 region has 20 residues. J gave up 1 base and V 4 bases, and 13 bases lay outside the gene matches. The germline gives CDR1 LNHNV, CDR2 YYDKDF (reference sequence). This chain's CDR3 is CATSTRTWTSGRMGTDTQYF. The CDR3 region has the DNA TGTGCCACCAGCACTCGGACCTGGACTAGCGGGAGGATGGGCACAGATACGCAGTATTTT.

The chain is built from TRBV28 and TRBJ1-5; tentative D call: TRBD1 (6 bases). The length of the CDR3 is 14 residues. In germline, CDR1 is MDHEN, CDR2 SYDVKM. Trimming removed 5 bases at V and 5 bases at J, with 13 bases between. The CDR3 nucleotides are TGTGCCAGCAGTACCTTACCAGGGGATCAGCCCCAGCATTTT. It is translated as CASSTLPGDQPQHF. The whole variable domain, remainder taken from reference TRBV28 and TRBJ1-5, is DVKVTQSSRYLVKRTGEKVFLECVQDMDHENMFWYRQDPGLGLRLIYFSYDVKMKEKGDIPEGYSVSREKKERFSLILESASTNQTSMYLCASSTLPGDQPQHFGDGTRLSIL.

The chain links TRBV2 to TRBJ1-1; no reliable D call. V was pared by 6 bases and J by 1 base, with 9 bases between. CDR3 length: 13 residues. Germline CDR1 reads SNHLY; CDR2 reads FYNNEI. CDR3 in amino acids: CASSYDKNTEAFF. The CDR3, as DNA: TGTGCCAGCAGCTATGACAAGAACACTGAAGCTTTCTTT. Full variable domain (outside the CDR3, taken from reference TRBV2 and TRBJ1-1): EPEVTQTPSHQVTQMGQEVILRCVPISNHLYFYWYRQILGQKVEFLVSFYNNEISEKSEIFDDQFSVERPDGSNFTLKIRSTKLEDSAMYFCASSYDKNTEAFFGQGTRLTVV.

For this clone: This may be a read error, as it is one base from a much larger clone. Other DNA sequences in the sample encode the same CDR3. The chain combines TRBV12-3 or TRBV12-4 with TRBJ2-7; D gene uncertain. The CDR3 length is 11 residues. The V end lost 6 bases, the J end lost 3 bases, and 6 bases lay between the germline ends. CDR3 loop: CASSSGYEQYF. The CDR3 nucleotides are TGTGCCAGCAGCTCCGGCTACGAGCAGTACTTC.

This clone appeared a single time. V gene TRBV27 combines with J gene TRBJ1-4, with TRBD1 as a possible D gene (5 bases). The CDR3 is 13 residues long. V gave up 8 bases and J gave up 8 bases, with 15 bases separating them. CDR1 and CDR2 from the germline V gene are MNHEY and SMNVEV (reference sequence). CDR3: CASGNGRGEKLFF. CDR3 nucleotide sequence: TGTGCCAGCGGTAACGGTAGGGGCGAAAAACTGTTTTTT.

V gene TRBV6-5 combines with J gene TRBJ2-3, with D maybe TRBD2 (6 bases). V lost 6 bases, J lost 1 base, and 14 bases lay in between. The CDR3 is 15 amino acids. Germline CDR1 is MNHEY and CDR2 is SVGAGI. CDR3 DNA sequence: TGTGCCAGCAGCAAGATGGCTAGCGGCACAGATACGCAGTATTTT. Protein: CASSKMASGTDTQYF.

To note about this clone: The junction does not match germline at one end; this may be a read error. The chain has TRBV6-6 and TRBJ1-1, with 7 bases fitting TRBD1. CDR1 and CDR2 from the germline V gene are MNHNY and SVGAGI (reference sequence). This CDR3 spans 13 amino acids. In DNA form, the CDR3 reads TGTGCCAGCAGGACAGGGAGGAACAGTGAAGCTTTCTTT. As protein: CASRTGRNSEAFF.

J is TRBJ1-5 and V is TRBV6-2 or TRBV6-3; D is unclear. The germline CDR1 and CDR2 sequences are MNHEY and SVGEGT. This CDR3 has 14 amino acids. Trimming took off 4 bases at V and 4 bases at J, with 11 bases between the two ends. The CDR3 DNA follows: TGTGCCAGCAGTTTTCAAACAGAAAATCAGCCCCAGCATTTT. Protein product: CASSFQTENQPQHF.

The V call is TRBV29-1, the J call TRBJ1-2; D unresolved. Trimming removed 3 bases at V and 4 bases at J, with 12 bases between. Germline lookup yields CDR1 SQVTM and CDR2 ANQGSEA. This CDR3 spans 13 amino acids. The CDR3 DNA reads as TGCAGCGTTGAGGGCGGAGGTGGCTATGGCTACACCTTC. This encodes CSVEGGGGYGYTF. The full variable domain, in which reference TRBV29-1 and TRBJ1-2 provide the parts outside the CDR3, is SAVISQKPSRDICQRGTSLTIQCQVDSQVTMMFWYRQQPGQSLTLIATANQGSEATYESGFVIDKFPISRPNLTFSTLTVSNMSPEDSSIYLCSVEGGGGYGYTFGSGTRLTVV.

This chain connects TRBV6-1 to TRBJ2-7; D uncertain. CDR3 length equals 13 residues. V lost 0 bases to trimming and J lost 4 bases, with 7 bases between them. Germline loops: CDR1 MNHNS, CDR2 SASEGT. The CDR3 DNA sequence: TGTGCCAGCAGTGAAGCGCTTCGGTACGAGCAGTACTTC. It yields the protein CASSEALRYEQYF.